This T cell receptor (beta chain) derives from a study of T cell responses to AZD1222 COVID-19 vaccine. Study-level findings and limits: A rise in Spike-specific TCR breadth and depth followed two AZD1222 doses. Among the donors, most were white British and more were female, and clonal diversity was possibly underestimated. Among vaccine-associated CD4 TCRs, coverage spanned spike, with dominance at 160-218 and 743-854. Only a handful of AZD1222 recipients, five to seven in all, had baseline seropositivity.

As for this clone: The target antigen is unknown.

Germline CDR1 reads MDHEN; CDR2 reads SYDVKM. This CDR3 is 20 amino acids long. The V and J ends lost 6 bases and 0 bases respectively, with 26 bases between them. The table came from immunoSEQ multiplex PCR; TCRdb's copy has only in-frame clones and leaves some out. This table has some 150,000 clones, more than 90% appearing once. The sequence was collected from an adult in good health. The V call is TRBV28, the J call TRBJ2-2, with D perhaps TRBD1 or TRBD2 (7 bases each). Material: peripheral blood, obtained on day 0 of AZD1222 vaccination. CDR3 DNA sequence: TGTGCCAGCAGCCAGATCAGGGGGGGGGCCGCCGACGCGAACACCGGGGAGCTGTTTTTT. It is translated as CASSQIRGGAADANTGELFF.